Below, 22 T cell receptor beta chains from the same sample are listed, as sequenced in a study of cytomegalovirus exposure and HLA in healthy donors. The PCR employed 60 Vbeta primers together with 13 Jbeta primers. This table comes from immunoSEQ multiplex PCR, and its TCRdb copy is limited to in-frame clones, with some not included. The sample shows around 300,000 clones, around 66% of them seen only once. The sample consisted of PBMCs. The receptors were gathered from a female donor in good health and CMV-seronegative.

The V call is TRBV29-1, the J call TRBJ2-3; the D gene is possibly TRBD1 (6 bases). V lost 0 bases and J 6 bases, leaving 22 bases between the germline ends. Germline V gene data show CDR1 as SQVTM and CDR2 as ANQGSEA. The CDR3 contains 17 residues. This chain's CDR3 is CSVEDPRKATRGDTQYF. The CDR3, as DNA: TGCAGCGTTGAAGATCCGCGGAAAGCAACTAGGGGGGATACGCAGTATTTT.

This clone was counted between two and nine times. The gene calls are TRBV5-4 and TRBJ2-5; TRBD1 might be the D (8 bases). V was clipped by 4 bases and J by 7 bases, with 17 bases between them. The CDR3 loop spans 14 amino acids. Looked up from germline, CDR1 is SGHNT and CDR2 is YYREEE (reference sequence). The CDR3 protein is CASSGKTGEGTQYF. For the CDR3, the DNA is TGTGCCAGCAGCGGGAAGACAGGGGAGGGGACCCAGTACTTC.

This chain connects TRBV5-4 to TRBJ1-5, with TRBD1 identical over 7 bases. V lost 6 bases to trimming and J lost 4 bases; unmatched junction nucleotides: 10. Germline CDR1 reads SGHNT; CDR2 reads YYREEE (reference sequence). The CDR3 has 15 residues. DNA of the CDR3: TGTGCCAGCACCACCGGACAGGACTCAAATCAGCCCCAGCATTTT. This gives the protein CASTTGQDSNQPQHF.

The chain couples TRBV7-6 to TRBJ1-5; D possibly corresponds to TRBD1 (5 bases). V was cut by 3 bases and J by 0 bases, with 9 bases left in between. Germline CDR1 SGHVS, CDR2 FNYEAQ. The CDR3 has 15 residues. DNA of the CDR3: TGTGCCAGCAGCTTGGGGCCCTATAGCAATCAGCCCCAGCATTTT. Translating it yields CASSLGPYSNQPQHF.

In the case of this clone: Sequence at one end of the junction differs from germline and may be a read error. The J gene is TRBJ2-7, the V gene TRBV6-5; D might be TRBD2 (6 bases). This CDR3 spans 14 amino acids. The germline V gene has CDR1 MNHEY and CDR2 SVGAGI. The CDR3: CASSYSTSSHEQYF. The CDR3 DNA follows: TGTGCCAGCAGTTACTCAACTAGCTCCCACGAGCAGTACTTC.

This clone was observed at least ten times. This chain uses TRBV19 with TRBJ2-5, with TRBD2 matching 9 bases. Trimming cost V 8 bases and J 5 bases; bases outside gene matches: 6. The CDR3 has 13 amino acids. CDR1 and CDR2 from the germline V gene are LNHDA and SQIVND (reference sequence). The CDR3 spells CASEREVCETQYF. In DNA form, the CDR3 reads TGTGCCAGTGAGCGGGAGGTCTGCGAGACCCAGTACTTC.

DNA of the CDR3: TGTGCCAGCACCCTTCTAAGGACAGGGGTCGGAAACACCATATATTTT. It is translated as CASTLLRTGVGNTIYF. The chain couples TRBV25-1 to TRBJ1-3; 9 positions agree with TRBD1. The CDR3 is 16 amino acids. Germline loops: CDR1 MGHDK, CDR2 SYGVNS. The V gene end was trimmed by 7 bases and the J gene end by 4 bases; junction bases not matched to a gene: 11.

This rearrangement joins TRBV13 to TRBJ1-1; TRBD1 agrees at 9 bases. The CDR3 sequence is 16 residues long. Germline CDR1 and CDR2: PRHDT and FYEKMQ (reference sequence). Losses at the gene ends were 4 bases for V and 1 base for J; bases not matched to a gene: 7. CDR3 amino acids: CASSSRTGVRNTEAFF. CDR3 bases: TGTGCCAGCAGCTCCAGGACAGGGGTCAGGAACACTGAAGCTTTCTTT.

The rearrangement uses TRBV18 and TRBJ2-2; 10 nucleotides agree with TRBD2. The V and J ends lost 6 bases and 6 bases, in that order; junction bases with no gene match: 4. The CDR3 has 14 residues. Germline CDR1 reads KGHSH; CDR2 reads LQKENI. The CDR3 sequence: CASSPSGSPGELFF. The CDR3 DNA follows: TGTGCCAGCTCTCCTAGCGGGAGCCCCGGGGAGCTGTTTTTT. The full variable domain, with the rest looked up from reference TRBV18 and TRBJ2-2, is NAGVMQNPRHLVRRRGQEARLRCSPMKGHSHVYWYRQLPEEGLKFMVYLQKENIIDESGMPKERFSAEFPKEGPSILRIQQVVRGDSAAYFCASSPSGSPGELFFGEGSRLTVL.

The rearrangement uses TRBV11-3 and TRBJ2-4, with 11 bases matching TRBD2. Germline V CDR1 and CDR2: SGHNT, YENEEA. The junction had 5 bases not matched to a gene; V was cut back by 3 bases and J by 4 bases. This CDR3 is 16 amino acids long. The CDR3 region is CASSFVGTSGKNIQYF. The DNA of the CDR3 is TGTGCCAGCAGCTTCGTCGGGACTAGCGGAAAAAACATTCAGTACTTC.

The chain has TRBV5-4 and TRBJ2-7; TRBD1 aligns across 9 bases. The CDR3 totals 15 residues. Germline CDR1 and CDR2: SGHNT and YYREEE (reference sequence). The V gene end was trimmed by 0 bases and the J gene end by 4 bases; junction bases not matched to a gene: 5. The CDR3 bases are TGTGCCAGCAGCTTGGGGCCGGGACAGGGTTACGAGCAGTACTTC. Its protein is CASSLGPGQGYEQYF.

V and J are TRBV5-1 and TRBJ2-1, with 8 nucleotides matching TRBD1. CDR1 and CDR2 (germline): SGHRS, YFSETQ. Trimming cost V 1 base and J 4 bases; bases outside gene matches: 4. The CDR3 spans 15 residues. The CDR3 sequence is CASSLQGALYNEQFF. In DNA form, the CDR3 reads TGCGCCAGCAGCTTGCAGGGGGCTCTATACAATGAGCAGTTCTTC.

This clone was counted only a few times. V and J are TRBV5-1 and TRBJ1-1, with 8 nucleotides matching TRBD1. J gave up 7 bases and V 4 bases, and 9 bases lay outside the gene matches. CDR3 length: 14 residues. Per the germline V gene, CDR1 is SGHRS and CDR2 is YFSETQ. The CDR3 sequence is CASSLNAGTGEAFF. The CDR3 bases are TGCGCCAGCAGCCTTAACGCCGGGACAGGTGAAGCTTTCTTT.

V usage is TRBV29-1 and J usage is TRBJ2-3; possibly TRBD1 for D (5 bases). The V gene's germline CDR1 is SQVTM and CDR2 ANQGSEA. CDR3 size: 12 residues. V was pared by 3 bases and J by 7 bases, with 11 bases between. The CDR3 sequence is CSVDGASNTQYF. CDR3 bases: TGCAGCGTTGATGGGGCTTCCAATACGCAGTATTTT.

This rearrangement joins TRBV7-2 to TRBJ2-3, with TRBD2 matching over 7 bases. V lost 2 bases, J lost 3 bases, and 17 bases stayed unmatched. Germline V lookup: CDR1 SGHTA, CDR2 FQGNSA. The length of the CDR3 is 19 residues. The CDR3 reads CASSLRRAGWISGTDTQYF. The CDR3 nucleotides are TGTGCCAGCAGCTTAAGGAGAGCGGGGTGGATCAGCGGAACAGATACGCAGTATTTT. The full variable domain, with the rest looked up from reference TRBV7-2 and TRBJ2-3, is GAGVSQSPSNKVTEKGKDVELRCDPISGHTALYWYRQSLGQGLEFLIYFQGNSAPDKSGLPSDRFSAERTGGSVSTLTIQRTQQEDSAVYLCASSLRRAGWISGTDTQYFGPGTRLTVL.

CDR3 bases: TGTGCCAGCAGTCCTAAGGTGGGAGTGGGGGAGACCCAGTACTTC. Translating gives CASSPKVGVGETQYF. V gene TRBV27 combines with J gene TRBJ2-5, with D possibly TRBD2 on 5 matching bases. The CDR3 has 15 residues. V was shortened by 5 bases and J by 5 bases, with 18 bases between the two germline ends. Germline lookup yields CDR1 MNHEY and CDR2 SMNVEV (reference sequence).

CDR3 residues: CASSSADRVYGNTIYF. The CDR3 DNA is TGTGCCAGCAGCTCCGCAGACAGGGTGTATGGAAACACCATATATTTT. The V and J genes are TRBV7-2 and TRBJ1-3, with 7 bases aligning to TRBD1. CDR1 is SGHTA and CDR2 is FQGNSA in the germline V gene. V lost 4 bases to trimming and J lost 3 bases; unmatched junction nucleotides: 9. The CDR3 sequence is 16 residues long.

The genes are TRBV5-8 and TRBJ1-5, with D hard to call. CDR1 and CDR2 (germline): SGHTS, YDEGEE. V lost 2 bases and J 1 base, leaving 7 bases between the germline ends. The CDR3 covers 14 residues. CDR3 sequence: CASSFVLSNQPQHF. The DNA for the CDR3 is TGTGCCAGCAGCTTCGTCTTGAGCAATCAGCCCCAGCATTTT.

The genes are TRBV6-1 and TRBJ2-5, with a tentative D call TRBD2 (5 bases). The germline CDR1 and CDR2 sequences are MNHNS and SASEGT. Trimming removed 2 bases from V and 7 bases from J, with 17 bases in between. The CDR3 is 15 residues long. The CDR3 protein is CASSEREGGSWTQYF. CDR3 sequence (DNA): TGTGCCAGCAGTGAACGAGAGGGTGGGAGCTGGACCCAGTACTTC.

J is TRBJ2-5 and V is TRBV6-1, with no clear D. The ends were cut back, 10 bases at V and 4 bases at J, with 13 bases in the middle. The CDR3 spans 12 residues. CDR1 and CDR2 from the germline V gene are MNHNS and SASEGT. The CDR3 region has the DNA TGTGCCACTGCGGTGGATGGAGAGACCCAGTACTTC. Residues: CATAVDGETQYF.

V usage is TRBV6-6 and J usage is TRBJ2-7; tentative D call: TRBD1 (6 bases). Germline lookup yields CDR1 MNHNY and CDR2 SVGAGI (reference sequence). This CDR3 is built from 13 residues. Trimming took off 2 bases at V and 7 bases at J, with 12 bases between the two ends. CDR3 sequence (DNA): TGTGCCAGCAGTTACAGGGCAGGGGTTGAGCAGTACTTC. It specifies CASSYRAGVEQYF.

As DNA, the CDR3 is TGTGCCTGGAGTCTCCAGGAACGCACTGAAGCTTTCTTT. It translates to CAWSLQERTEAFF. The chain has TRBV30 and TRBJ1-1; D gene ambiguous. Germline loops: CDR1 GTSNPN, CDR2 SVGIG (reference sequence). The CDR3 has 13 amino acids. V lost 2 bases and J lost 4, with 11 bases in between.